These T cell receptor beta chains were read from a single sample in a study of cytomegalovirus exposure and HLA in healthy donors. Only in-frame clones appear in the TCRdb table, and some are missing; sequencing was by immunoSEQ multiplex PCR. In the table there are 150,000 to 200,000 clones, around 81% of which are singletons. The sample was PBMCs. The receptor set was obtained from a woman between 18 and 30 years old in good health and CMV-seropositive. The CDR3 runs from the conserved cysteine through the conserved F or W. Each record gives: J gene, clone size, D gene, V gene, CDR3 DNA, CDR3 protein. A D gene is named only where the DNA matches it firmly. The listing skips clone size in some rows; elsewhere it reads once, few, many or a size class.

TRBJ2-3 - - TRBV7-2 TGTGCCAGCAGCTTAGAAGAATGGCAGGCTCGCTATTTT CASSLEEWQARYF
TRBJ1-1 - - TRBV10-3 TGTGCCATCAGTGCTGCGGGGATGAACACTGAAGCTTTCTTT CAISAAGMNTEAFF
TRBJ1-1 - TRBD1 TRBV7-9 TGTGCCAGCAGCTCCCCCGCCGGGACAGGGCACACTGAAGCTTTCTTT CASSSPAGTGHTEAFF
TRBJ2-5 - - TRBV6-1 TGTGCCAGCAGTGACCGAAGCGGTCAAGAGACCCAGTACTTC CASSDRSGQETQYF
TRBJ2-7 few - TRBV5-1 TGCGCCAGCAGCCGAGGAATCTACGAGCAGTACTTC CASSRGIYEQYF
TRBJ2-7 - TRBD1 TRBV6-5 TGTGCCAGCAGTTACTCGCCAGGACAGGGTGCCCACGAGCAGTACTTC CASSYSPGQGAHEQYF
TRBJ1-1 - - TRBV14 TGTGCCAGCAGCCAACACCGGGAGCGGACTGAAGCTTTCTTT CASSQHRERTEAFF
TRBJ2-2 few - TRBV6-4 TGTGCCAGCAGTGACCCCGGCCGCCGATGGGACTTATACACCGGGGAGCTGTTTTTT CASSDPGRRWDLYTGELFF
TRBJ2-3 - - TRBV11-2 TGTGCCAGCAGCTTAGTGGACTCGTACACAGATACGCAGTATTTT CASSLVDSYTDTQYF
TRBJ1-2 few - TRBV2 TGTGCCAGCATGAGAAGAGAGGACTATGGCTACACCTTC CASMRREDYGYTF
TRBJ2-6 - - TRBV5-6 TGTGCCAGCAGCTTCCGGAGCTCTGGGGCCAACGTCCTGACTTTC CASSFRSSGANVLTF
TRBJ1-2 - - TRBV11-3 TGTGCCAGCAGCAGTCGGGGGGGCGGCTACACCTTC CASSSRGGGYTF
TRBJ2-2 - TRBD2 TRBV27 TGTGCCAGCAGTTTATCTGGGAGGGAGGGCGGGGAGCTGTTTTTT CASSLSGREGGELFF
TRBJ1-3 - TRBD1 TRBV5-1 TGCGCCAGCAGCATGTACAGGGGCTCTGGAAACACCATATATTTT CASSMYRGSGNTIYF
TRBJ2-7 - - TRBV4-1 TGCGCCAGCAGCCAAGATACTCGGGGAACCTACGAGCAGTACTTC CASSQDTRGTYEQYF
TRBJ1-6 - - TRBV6-5 TGTGCCAGCAGTTACTCGCGACAGACCCCTAATTCACCCCTCCACTTT CASSYSRQTPNSPLHF
TRBJ2-1 once - TRBV19 TGTGCCAGTAGCCTATTCCAGGGAACAGAGCAGTTCTTC CASSLFQGTEQFF
TRBJ2-3 - TRBD2 TRBV7-3 TGTGCCAGCAGCTTACGCGGCGGGGGGGTCTCAGATACGCAGTATTTT CASSLRGGGVSDTQYF
TRBJ1-5 - - TRBV30 TGTGCCTGGGGCCTAGGGAGGGGCAATCAGCCCCAGCATTTT CAWGLGRGNQPQHF
TRBJ2-1 - - TRBV27 TGTGCCAGCAGTTTTGGAACAGAATGGTATGAGCAGTTCTTC CASSFGTEWYEQFF
TRBJ2-1 few TRBD2 TRBV15 TGTGCCACCAGCAGAGATCGGGGGGGCCCTTACAATGAGCAGTTCTTC CATSRDRGGPYNEQFF
TRBJ2-1 - TRBD1 TRBV5-1 TGCGCCAGCAGCTCGGGACAGCTCTACAATGAGCAGTTCTTC CASSSGQLYNEQFF
TRBJ1-1 - TRBD1 TRBV28 TGTGCCAGCAGAAGGGGGCCGAACACTGAAGCTTTCTTT CASRRGPNTEAFF
TRBJ1-6 - - TRBV21-1 TGTGCCAGCAGCAAAGGGGATTACGGACACGCTAATTCACCCCTCCACTTT CASSKGDYGHANSPLHF
TRBJ1-3 - - TRBV14 TGTGCCAGCAGCCAAATTCCACAAGCGCCAACTGGAAACACCATATATTTT CASSQIPQAPTGNTIYF
TRBJ2-5 - TRBD2 TRBV10-3 TGTGCCATTGCGGGGGACCAAGAGACCCAGTACTTC CAIAGDQETQYF
TRBJ2-1 - TRBD2 TRBV25-1 TGTGCCAGCAGTGAATCGACTAGCGGGGGCTGGGATGAGCAGTTCTTC CASSESTSGGWDEQFF
TRBJ2-7 - - TRBV5-1 TGCGCCAGCAGCTTGTCGGCGGAATACTACGAGCAGTACTTC CASSLSAEYYEQYF
TRBJ2-1 - TRBD2 TRBV18 TGTGCCAGCTCACCAAGCGGGGCCTACAATGAGCAGTTCTTC CASSPSGAYNEQFF
TRBJ2-1 - - TRBV6-1 TGTGCCATAAGGACAGACACAGTTGAGCAGTTCTTC CAIRTDTVEQFF
TRBJ1-2 once - TRBV28 TGTGCCAGCAGTCCAACTCAGGGAATAGTGGCTTATGGCTACACCTTC CASSPTQGIVAYGYTF
TRBJ2-1 - - TRBV5-4 TGTGCCAGCAGCTTTAGGGACACTCCCAATGAGCAGTTCTTC CASSFRDTPNEQFF